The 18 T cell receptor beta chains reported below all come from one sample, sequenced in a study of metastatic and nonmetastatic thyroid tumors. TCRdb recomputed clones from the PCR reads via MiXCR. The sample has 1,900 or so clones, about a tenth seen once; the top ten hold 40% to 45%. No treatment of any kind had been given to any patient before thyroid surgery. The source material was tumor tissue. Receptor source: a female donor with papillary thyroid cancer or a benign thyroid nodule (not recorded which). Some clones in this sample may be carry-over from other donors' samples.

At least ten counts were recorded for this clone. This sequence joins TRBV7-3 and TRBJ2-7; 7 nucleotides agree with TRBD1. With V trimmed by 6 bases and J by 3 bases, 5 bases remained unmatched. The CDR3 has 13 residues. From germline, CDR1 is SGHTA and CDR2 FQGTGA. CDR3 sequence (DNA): TGTGCCAGCAGTTCAACAGGGGTCTACGAGCAGTACTTC. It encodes CASSSTGVYEQYF.

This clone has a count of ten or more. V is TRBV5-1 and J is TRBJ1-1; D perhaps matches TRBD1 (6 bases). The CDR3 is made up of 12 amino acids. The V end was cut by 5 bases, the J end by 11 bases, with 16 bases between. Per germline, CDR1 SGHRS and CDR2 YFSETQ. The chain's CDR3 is CASRGEGGTAFF. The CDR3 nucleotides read TGCGCCAGCAGGGGGGAGGGGGGTACGGCTTTCTTT.

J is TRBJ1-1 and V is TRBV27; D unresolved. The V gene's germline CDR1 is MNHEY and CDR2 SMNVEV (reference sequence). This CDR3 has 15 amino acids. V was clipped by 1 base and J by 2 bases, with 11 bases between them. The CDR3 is CASSLCRVDNTEAFF. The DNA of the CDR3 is TGTGCCAGCAGTTTATGTAGGGTCGATAACACTGAAGCTTTCTTT.

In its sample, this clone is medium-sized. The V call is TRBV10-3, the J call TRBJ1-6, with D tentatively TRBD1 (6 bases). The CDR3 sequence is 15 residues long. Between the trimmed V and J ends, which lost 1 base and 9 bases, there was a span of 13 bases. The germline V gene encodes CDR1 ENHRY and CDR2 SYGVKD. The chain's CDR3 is CAISELQGGGSPLHF. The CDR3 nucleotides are TGTGCCATCAGTGAGTTACAGGGAGGAGGTTCACCCCTCCACTTT.

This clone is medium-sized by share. In DNA, the CDR3 is TGTGCCAGCAGCCAAGATACCCCTAATTCACCCCTCCACTTT. Encoded protein: CASSQDTPNSPLHF. J is TRBJ1-6 and V is TRBV4-2; no firm D call. Germline lookup yields CDR1 LGHNA and CDR2 YNFKEQ. V was clipped by 0 bases and J by 6 bases, with 6 bases between them. CDR3 length: 14 amino acids.

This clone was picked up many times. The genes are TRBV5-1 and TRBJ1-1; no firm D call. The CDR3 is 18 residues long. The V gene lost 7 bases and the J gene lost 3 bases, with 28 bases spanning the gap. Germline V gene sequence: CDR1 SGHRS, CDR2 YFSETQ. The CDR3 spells CASQRSAVSYTQDTEAFF. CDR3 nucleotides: TGCGCCAGCCAACGATCAGCAGTCTCATATACGCAGGACACTGAAGCTTTCTTT.

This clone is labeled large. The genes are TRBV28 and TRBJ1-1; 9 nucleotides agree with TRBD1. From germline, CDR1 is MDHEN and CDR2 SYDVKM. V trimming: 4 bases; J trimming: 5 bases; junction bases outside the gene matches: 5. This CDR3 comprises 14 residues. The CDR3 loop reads CASSSWDRVTEAFF. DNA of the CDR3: TGTGCCAGCAGTTCATGGGACAGGGTGACTGAAGCTTTCTTT.

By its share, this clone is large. CDR3 sequence (DNA): TGTGCCACCAGTGGGGGGGGTTTGTTAGGGCAATCACCCCTCCACTTT. Residues: CATSGGGLLGQSPLHF. The V and J genes are TRBV24-1 and TRBJ1-6; D might be TRBD1 (5 bases). V was pared by 5 bases and J by 10 bases, with 20 bases between. This CDR3 contains 16 residues. The germline CDR1 and CDR2 sequences are KGHDR and SFDVKD.

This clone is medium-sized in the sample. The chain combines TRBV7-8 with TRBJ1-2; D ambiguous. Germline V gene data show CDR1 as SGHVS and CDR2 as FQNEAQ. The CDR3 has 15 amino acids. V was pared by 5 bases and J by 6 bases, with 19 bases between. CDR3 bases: TGTGCCAGCAGCCCAGATCGGAGATTTGGTGATGGCTACACCTTC. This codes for CASSPDRRFGDGYTF.

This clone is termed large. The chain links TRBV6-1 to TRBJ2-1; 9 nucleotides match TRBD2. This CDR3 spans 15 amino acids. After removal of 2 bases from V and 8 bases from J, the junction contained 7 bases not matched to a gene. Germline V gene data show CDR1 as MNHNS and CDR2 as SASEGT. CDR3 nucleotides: TGTGCCAGCAGTGAAAGCGGGAGGAGAATCTATGAGCAGTTCTTC. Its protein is CASSESGRRIYEQFF.

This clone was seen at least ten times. CDR3 region: CASSLALGGRYTGELFF. CDR3 coding DNA: TGTGCCAGCAGCTTAGCGTTGGGCGGGAGATACACCGGGGAGCTGTTTTTT. The gene calls are TRBV11-1 and TRBJ2-2; 7 nucleotides line up with TRBD2. The CDR3 runs to 17 residues. Germline-derived CDR1 and CDR2 are SGHAT and FQDESV (reference sequence). V trimming: 0 bases; J trimming: 3 bases; junction bases outside the gene matches: 7.

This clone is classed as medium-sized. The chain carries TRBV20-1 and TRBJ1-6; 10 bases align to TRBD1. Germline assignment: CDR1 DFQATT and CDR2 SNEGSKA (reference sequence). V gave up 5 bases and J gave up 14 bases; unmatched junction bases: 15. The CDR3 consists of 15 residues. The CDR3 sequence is CSAGHPGQGPGALHF. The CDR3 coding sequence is TGCAGTGCTGGGCATCCGGGACAGGGGCCTGGGGCCCTCCACTTT.

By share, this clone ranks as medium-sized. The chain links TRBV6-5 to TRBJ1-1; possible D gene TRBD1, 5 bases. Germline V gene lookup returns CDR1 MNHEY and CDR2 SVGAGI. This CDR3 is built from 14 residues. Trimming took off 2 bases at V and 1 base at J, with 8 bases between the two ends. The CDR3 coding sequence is TGTGCCAGCAGTTACGGGGGGACGAACACTGAAGCTTTCTTT. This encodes CASSYGGTNTEAFF.

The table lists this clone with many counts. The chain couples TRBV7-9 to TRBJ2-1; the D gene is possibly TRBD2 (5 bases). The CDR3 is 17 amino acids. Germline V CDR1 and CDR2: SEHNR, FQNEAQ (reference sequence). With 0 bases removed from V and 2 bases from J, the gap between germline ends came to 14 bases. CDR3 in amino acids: CASSLAAGGAAYNEQFF. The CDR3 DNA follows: TGTGCCAGCAGCTTAGCTGCCGGAGGAGCGGCCTACAATGAGCAGTTCTTC.

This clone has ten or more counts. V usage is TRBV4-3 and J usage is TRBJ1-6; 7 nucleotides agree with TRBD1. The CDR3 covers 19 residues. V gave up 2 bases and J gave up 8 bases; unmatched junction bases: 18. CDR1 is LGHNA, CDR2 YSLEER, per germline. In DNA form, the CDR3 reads TGCGCCAGCAGCCAACCACTACCCGGGACAGCCCTTAGTGATTCACCCCTCCACTTT. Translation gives CASSQPLPGTALSDSPLHF.

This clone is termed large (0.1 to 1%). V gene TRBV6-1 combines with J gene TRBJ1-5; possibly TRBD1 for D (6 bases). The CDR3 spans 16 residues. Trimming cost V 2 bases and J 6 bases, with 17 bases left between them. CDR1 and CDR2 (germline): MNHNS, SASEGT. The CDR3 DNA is TGTGCCAGCAGTGAATGGGGAGATGAGGGGGGTCAGCCCCAGCATTTT. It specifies CASSEWGDEGGQPQHF.

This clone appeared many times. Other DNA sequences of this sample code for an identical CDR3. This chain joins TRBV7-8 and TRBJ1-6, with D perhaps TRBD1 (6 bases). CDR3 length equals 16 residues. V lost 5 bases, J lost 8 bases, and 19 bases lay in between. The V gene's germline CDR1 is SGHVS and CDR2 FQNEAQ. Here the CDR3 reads CASSVQGLNLDSPLHF. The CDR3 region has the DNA TGTGCCAGCAGCGTTCAGGGGTTGAACTTGGATTCACCCCTCCACTTT.

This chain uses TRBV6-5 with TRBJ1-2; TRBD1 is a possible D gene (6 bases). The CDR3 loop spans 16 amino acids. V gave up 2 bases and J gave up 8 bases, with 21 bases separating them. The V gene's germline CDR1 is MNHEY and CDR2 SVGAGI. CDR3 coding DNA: TGTGCCAGCAGTTACCGGAAAGACGACAGGTTCCACGGCTACACCTTC. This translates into CASSYRKDDRFHGYTF.